The source of this TCR beta chain is a study of T cells in Graves' hyperthyroidism and ophthalmopathy. The overall study: The blood sample was taken at first diagnosis, before treatment began. General study findings and limits: Classification by a 13 V-J model distinguished ophthalmopathy from stable hyperthyroidism.

This CDR3 has 15 amino acids. Trimming removed 2 bases from V and 6 bases from J, with 14 bases in between. CDR1 MNHEY and CDR2 SVGAGI come from the germline V gene. Amplification yielded TCR beta CDR3 regions, with RNA transcripts as the source. Initially, a first-round RT-PCR of the TCR CDR3 employed the HTBI primer set. TCRdb re-called the multiplex PCR reads with MiXCR, one entry per CDR3 protein. This table holds more than 500,000 distinct CDR3 sequences, approximately 14% found once. This clonotype was seen many times. Its matching antigen is unknown. This sequence joins TRBV6-5 and TRBJ1-5; weak D call: TRBD1 (5 bases). What was sequenced was blood. This TCR was recovered from a middle-aged woman with Graves' ophthalmopathy. Written as DNA, the CDR3 is TGTGCCAGCAGTTACGGGGACTGGGGGGTTCAGCCCCAGCATTTT. This encodes CASSYGDWGVQPQHF.